One T cell receptor (beta chain) is described in this entry. V lost 8 bases, J lost 8 bases, and 15 bases lay in between. CDR1 and CDR2 from the germline V gene are SNHLY and FYNNEI. The CDR3 extends over 12 amino acids. The data are from a study of blood T cell repertoires in COVID-19. Authors' processing steps: Estimation of nucleated cell counts relied on the amplification of reference gene primers. Repertoires were generated with immunoSEQ multiplex PCR, while TCRdb's copy carries only in-frame clones and drops some. V and J calls and clone size follow that table, whereas D and trimming were derived from the DNA. The sample includes about 52,000 clones, approximately 83% seen only once; the top ten take roughly 10%.

Sequences were obtained from peripheral blood. The source is a human donor in a cohort sampled during active COVID-19. The chain combines TRBV2 with TRBJ1-2; the D gene is possibly TRBD1 (5 bases). As DNA, the CDR3 is TGTGCCAGCGGGCCATGGGGGGAAGGCTACACCTTC. The encoded protein is CASGPWGEGYTF. Full variable domain (remainder filled in from reference TRBV2 and TRBJ1-2): EPEVTQTPSHQVTQMGQEVILRCVPISNHLYFYWYRQILGQKVEFLVSFYNNEISEKSEIFDDQFSVERPDGSNFTLKIRSTKLEDSAMYFCASGPWGEGYTFGSGTRLTVV.